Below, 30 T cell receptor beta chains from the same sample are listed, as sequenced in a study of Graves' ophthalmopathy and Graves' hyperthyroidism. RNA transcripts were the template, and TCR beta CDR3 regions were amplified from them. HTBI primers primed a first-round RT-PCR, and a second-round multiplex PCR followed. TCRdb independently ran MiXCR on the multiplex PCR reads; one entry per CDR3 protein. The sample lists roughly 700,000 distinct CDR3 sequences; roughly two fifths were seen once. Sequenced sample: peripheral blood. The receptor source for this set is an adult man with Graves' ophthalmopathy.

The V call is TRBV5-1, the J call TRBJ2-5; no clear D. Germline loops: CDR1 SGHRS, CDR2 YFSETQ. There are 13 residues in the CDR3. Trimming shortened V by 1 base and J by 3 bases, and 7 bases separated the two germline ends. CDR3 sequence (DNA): TGCGCCAGCAGCTTGACAGCGAAAGAGACCCAGTACTTC. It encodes CASSLTAKETQYF.

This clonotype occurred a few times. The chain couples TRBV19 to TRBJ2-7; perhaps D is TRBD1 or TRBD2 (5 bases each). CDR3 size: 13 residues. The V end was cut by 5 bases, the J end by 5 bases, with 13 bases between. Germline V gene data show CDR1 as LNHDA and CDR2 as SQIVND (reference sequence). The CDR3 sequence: CASSGTVDHEQYF. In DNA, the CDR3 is TGTGCCAGTAGTGGGACCGTAGACCACGAGCAGTACTTC.

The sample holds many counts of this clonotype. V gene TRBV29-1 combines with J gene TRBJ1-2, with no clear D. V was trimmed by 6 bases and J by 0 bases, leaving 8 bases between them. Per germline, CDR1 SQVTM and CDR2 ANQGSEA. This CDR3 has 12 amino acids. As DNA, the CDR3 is TGCAGCGTCGGAGATCCTAACTATGGCTACACCTTC. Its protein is CSVGDPNYGYTF.

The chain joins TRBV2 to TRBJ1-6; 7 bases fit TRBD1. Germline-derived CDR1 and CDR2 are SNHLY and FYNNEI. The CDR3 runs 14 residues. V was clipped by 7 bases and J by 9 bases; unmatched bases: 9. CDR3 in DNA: TGTGCCAGCAAGATAGACAGGGACCGTTCACCCCTCCACTTT. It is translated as CASKIDRDRSPLHF.

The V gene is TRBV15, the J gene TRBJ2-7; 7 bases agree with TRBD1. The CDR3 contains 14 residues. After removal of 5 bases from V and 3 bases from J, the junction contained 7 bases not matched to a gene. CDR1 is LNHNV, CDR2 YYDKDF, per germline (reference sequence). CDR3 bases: TGTGCCACCAGCCCCTCGGACAGGAGCTACGAGCAGTACTTC. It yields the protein CATSPSDRSYEQYF.

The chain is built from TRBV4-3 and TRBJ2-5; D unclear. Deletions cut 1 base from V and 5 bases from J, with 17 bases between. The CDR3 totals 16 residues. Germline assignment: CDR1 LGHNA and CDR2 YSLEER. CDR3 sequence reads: CASSQGSGFIGETQYF. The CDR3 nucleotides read TGCGCCAGCAGCCAAGGGTCAGGTTTTATTGGGGAGACCCAGTACTTC.

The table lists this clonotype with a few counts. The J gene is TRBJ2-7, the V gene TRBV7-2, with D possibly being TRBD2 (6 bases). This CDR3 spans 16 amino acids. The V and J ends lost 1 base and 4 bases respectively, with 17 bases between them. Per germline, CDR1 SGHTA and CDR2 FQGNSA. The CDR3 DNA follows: TGTGCCAGCAGCTTAGTCGGGCTAGCGCCCAGATACGAGCAGTACTTC. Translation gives CASSLVGLAPRYEQYF. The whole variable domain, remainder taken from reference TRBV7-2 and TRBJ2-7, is GAGVSQSPSNKVTEKGKDVELRCDPISGHTALYWYRQSLGQGLEFLIYFQGNSAPDKSGLPSDRFSAERTGGSVSTLTIQRTQQEDSAVYLCASSLVGLAPRYEQYFGPGTRLTVT.

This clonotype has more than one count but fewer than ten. The CDR3 region is CASTPGPAGYTGELFF. As DNA, the CDR3 is TGTGCCAGCACCCCAGGTCCAGCGGGCTACACCGGGGAGCTGTTTTTT. V is TRBV7-6 and J is TRBJ2-2; D may be TRBD2 (6 bases). The CDR3 is made up of 16 amino acids. Trimming took 7 bases from V and 3 from J, leaving 18 bases between them. CDR1 and CDR2 (germline): SGHVS, FNYEAQ.

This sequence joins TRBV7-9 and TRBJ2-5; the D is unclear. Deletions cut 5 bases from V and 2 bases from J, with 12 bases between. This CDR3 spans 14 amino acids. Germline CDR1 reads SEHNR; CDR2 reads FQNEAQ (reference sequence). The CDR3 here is CASSPGWEQETQYF. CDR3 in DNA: TGTGCCAGCAGCCCTGGGTGGGAACAAGAGACCCAGTACTTC.

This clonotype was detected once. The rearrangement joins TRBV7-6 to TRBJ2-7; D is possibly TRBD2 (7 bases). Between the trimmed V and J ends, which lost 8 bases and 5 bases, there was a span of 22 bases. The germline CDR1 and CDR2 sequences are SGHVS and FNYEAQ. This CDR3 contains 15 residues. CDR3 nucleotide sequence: TGTGCCAGCTCACCCGTGGGGGGGCCAAGCGACGAGCAGTACTTC. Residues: CASSPVGGPSDEQYF. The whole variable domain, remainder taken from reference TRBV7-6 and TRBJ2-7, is GAGVSQSPRYKVTKRGQDVALRCDPISGHVSLYWYRQALGQGPEFLTYFNYEAQQDKSGLPNDRFSAERPEGSISTLTIQRTEQRDSAMYRCASSPVGGPSDEQYFGPGTRLTVT.

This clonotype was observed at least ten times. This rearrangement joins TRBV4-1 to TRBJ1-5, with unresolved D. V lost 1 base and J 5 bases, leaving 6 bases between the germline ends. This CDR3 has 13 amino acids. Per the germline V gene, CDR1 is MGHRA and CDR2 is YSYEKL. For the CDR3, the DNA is TGCGCCAGCAGCCAAGGCCTCTATCAGCCCCAGCATTTT. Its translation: CASSQGLYQPQHF.

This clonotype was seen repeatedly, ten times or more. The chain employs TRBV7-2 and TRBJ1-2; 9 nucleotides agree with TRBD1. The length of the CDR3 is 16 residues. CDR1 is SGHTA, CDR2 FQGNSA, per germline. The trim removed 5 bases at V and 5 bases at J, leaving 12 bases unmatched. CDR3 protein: CASSRRDRAVRYGYTF. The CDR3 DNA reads TGTGCCAGCAGCCGCCGGGACAGGGCTGTTAGATATGGCTACACCTTC.

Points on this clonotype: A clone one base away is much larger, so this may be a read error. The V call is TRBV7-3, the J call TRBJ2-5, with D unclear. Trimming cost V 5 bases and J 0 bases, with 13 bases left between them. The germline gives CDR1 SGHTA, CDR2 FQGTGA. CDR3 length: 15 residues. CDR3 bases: TGTGCCAGCAGCCGAGGATCGACGGACCAAGAGACCCAGTACTTC. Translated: CASSRGSTDQETQYF. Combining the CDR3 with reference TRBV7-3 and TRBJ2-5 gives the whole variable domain GAGVSQTPSNKVTEKGKYVELRCDPISGHTALYWYRQSLGQGPEFLIYFQGTGAADDSGLPNDRFFAVRPEGSVSTLKIQRTERGDSAVYLCASSRGSTDQETQYFGPGTRLLVL.

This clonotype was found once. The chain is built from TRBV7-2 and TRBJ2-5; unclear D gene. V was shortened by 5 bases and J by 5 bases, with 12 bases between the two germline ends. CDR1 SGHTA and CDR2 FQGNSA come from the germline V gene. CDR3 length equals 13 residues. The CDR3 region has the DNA TGTGCCAGCAGCCAAAGGGCGGTGGAGACCCAGTACTTC. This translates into CASSQRAVETQYF.

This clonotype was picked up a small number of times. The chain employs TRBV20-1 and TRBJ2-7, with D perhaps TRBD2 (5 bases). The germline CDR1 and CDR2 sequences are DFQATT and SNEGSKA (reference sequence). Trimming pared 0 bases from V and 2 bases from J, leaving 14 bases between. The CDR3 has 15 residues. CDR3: CSAREKAGNAYEQYF. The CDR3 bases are TGCAGTGCTAGAGAGAAGGCGGGCAACGCCTACGAGCAGTACTTC.

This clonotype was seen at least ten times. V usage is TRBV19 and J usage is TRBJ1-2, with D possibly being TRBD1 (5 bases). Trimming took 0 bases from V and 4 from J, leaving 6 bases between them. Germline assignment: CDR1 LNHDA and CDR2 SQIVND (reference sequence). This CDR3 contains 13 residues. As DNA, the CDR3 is TGTGCCAGTAGTATAGAAGGGACCTATGGCTACACCTTC. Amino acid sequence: CASSIEGTYGYTF.

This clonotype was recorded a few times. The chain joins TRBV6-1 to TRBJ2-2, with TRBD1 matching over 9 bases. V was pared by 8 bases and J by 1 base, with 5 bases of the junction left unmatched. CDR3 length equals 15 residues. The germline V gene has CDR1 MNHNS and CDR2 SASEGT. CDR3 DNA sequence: TGTGCCAGCGGAAAGGGACAGGGGAACACCGGGGAGCTGTTTTTT. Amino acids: CASGKGQGNTGELFF.

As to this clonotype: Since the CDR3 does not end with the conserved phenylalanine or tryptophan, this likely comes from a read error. CDR3 region: CSVERQGSYEQYL. In nucleotides, the CDR3 is TGCAGTGTCGAGCGCCAGGGTAGCTACGAGCAGTACCTC. This chain links TRBV29-1 with TRBJ2-7; maybe TRBD1 (5 bases). The CDR3 covers 13 residues. The V gene's germline CDR1 is SQVTM and CDR2 ANQGSEA.

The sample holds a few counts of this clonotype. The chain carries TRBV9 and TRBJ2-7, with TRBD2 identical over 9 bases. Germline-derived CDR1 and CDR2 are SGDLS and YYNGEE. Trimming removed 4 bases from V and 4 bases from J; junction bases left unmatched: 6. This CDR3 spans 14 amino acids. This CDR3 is CASSSAGGRYEQYF. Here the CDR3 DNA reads TGTGCCAGCAGCTCAGCGGGGGGTCGGTACGAGCAGTACTTC.

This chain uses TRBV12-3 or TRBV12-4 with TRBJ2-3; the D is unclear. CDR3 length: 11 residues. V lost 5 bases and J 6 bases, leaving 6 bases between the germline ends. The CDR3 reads CASSAGDTQYF. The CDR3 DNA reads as TGTGCCAGCAGTGCTGGGGATACGCAGTATTTT.

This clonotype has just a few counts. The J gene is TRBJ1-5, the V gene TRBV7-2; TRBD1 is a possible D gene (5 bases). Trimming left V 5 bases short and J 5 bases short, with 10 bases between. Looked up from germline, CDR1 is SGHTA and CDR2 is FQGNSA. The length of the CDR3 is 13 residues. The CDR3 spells CASSSGAHQPQHF. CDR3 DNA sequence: TGTGCCAGCAGCAGTGGGGCACATCAGCCCCAGCATTTT.

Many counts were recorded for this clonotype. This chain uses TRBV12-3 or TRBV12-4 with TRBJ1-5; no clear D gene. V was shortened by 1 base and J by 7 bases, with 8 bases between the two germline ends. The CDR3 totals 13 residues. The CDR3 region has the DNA TGTGCCAGCAGTTTAGTGAGGGAGCAGCCCCAGCATTTT. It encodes CASSLVREQPQHF.

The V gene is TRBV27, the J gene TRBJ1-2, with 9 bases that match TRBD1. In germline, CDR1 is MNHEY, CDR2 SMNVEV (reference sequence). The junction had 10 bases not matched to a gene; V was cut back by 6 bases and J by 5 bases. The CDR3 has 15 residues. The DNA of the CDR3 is TGTGCCAGCAGCAGTACCGGGACAGGGAGGTATGGCTACACCTTC. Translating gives CASSSTGTGRYGYTF.

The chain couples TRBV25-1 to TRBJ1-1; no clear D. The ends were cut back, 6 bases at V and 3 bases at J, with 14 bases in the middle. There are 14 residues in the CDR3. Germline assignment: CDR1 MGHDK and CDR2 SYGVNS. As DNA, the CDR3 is TGTGCCAGCAGCTTAGCTCTGTTTGACACTGAAGCTTTCTTT. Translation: CASSLALFDTEAFF.

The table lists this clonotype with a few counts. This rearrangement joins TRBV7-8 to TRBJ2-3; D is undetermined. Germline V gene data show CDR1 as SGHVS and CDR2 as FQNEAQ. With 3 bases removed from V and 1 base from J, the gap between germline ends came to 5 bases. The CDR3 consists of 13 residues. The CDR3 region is CASSFGRTDTQYF. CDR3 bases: TGTGCCAGCAGCTTCGGCCGCACAGATACGCAGTATTTT.

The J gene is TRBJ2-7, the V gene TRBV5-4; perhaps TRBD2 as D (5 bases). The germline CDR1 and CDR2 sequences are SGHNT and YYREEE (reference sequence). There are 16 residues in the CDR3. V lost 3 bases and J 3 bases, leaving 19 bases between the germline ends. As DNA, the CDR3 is TGTGCCAGCAGCTCGGGGATCCCAGCGGCAGACTACGAGCAGTACTTC. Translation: CASSSGIPAADYEQYF.

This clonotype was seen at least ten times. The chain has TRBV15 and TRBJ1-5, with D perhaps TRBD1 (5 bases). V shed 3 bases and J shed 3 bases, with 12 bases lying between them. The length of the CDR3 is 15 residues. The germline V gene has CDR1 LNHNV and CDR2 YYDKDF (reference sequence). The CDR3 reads CATSRDRQPNQPQHF. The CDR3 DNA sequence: TGTGCCACCAGCAGGGATCGACAGCCCAATCAGCCCCAGCATTTT.

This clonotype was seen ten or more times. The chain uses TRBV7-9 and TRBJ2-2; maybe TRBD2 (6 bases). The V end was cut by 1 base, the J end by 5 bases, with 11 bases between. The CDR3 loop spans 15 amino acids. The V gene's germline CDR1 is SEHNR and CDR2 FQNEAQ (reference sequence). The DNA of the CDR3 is TGTGCCAGCAGCTTAGTCGCCGGAGGGACCGGGGAGCTGTTTTTT. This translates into CASSLVAGGTGELFF.

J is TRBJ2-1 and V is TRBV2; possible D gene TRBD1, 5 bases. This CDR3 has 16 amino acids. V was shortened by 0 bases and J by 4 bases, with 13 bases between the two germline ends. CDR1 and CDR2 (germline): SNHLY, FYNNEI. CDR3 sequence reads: CASSEAQGMVYNEQFF. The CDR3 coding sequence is TGTGCCAGCAGTGAAGCTCAGGGAATGGTTTACAATGAGCAGTTCTTC. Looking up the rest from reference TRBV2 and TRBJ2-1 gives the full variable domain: EPEVTQTPSHQVTQMGQEVILRCVPISNHLYFYWYRQILGQKVEFLVSFYNNEISEKSEIFDDQFSVERPDGSNFTLKIRSTKLEDSAMYFCASSEAQGMVYNEQFFGPGTRLTVL.

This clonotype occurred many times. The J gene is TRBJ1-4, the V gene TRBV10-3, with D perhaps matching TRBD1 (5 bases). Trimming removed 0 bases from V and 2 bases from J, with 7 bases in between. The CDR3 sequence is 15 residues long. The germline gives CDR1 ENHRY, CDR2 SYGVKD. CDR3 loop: CAISESGPTNEKLFF. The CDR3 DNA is TGTGCCATCAGTGAGTCGGGACCCACTAATGAAAAACTGTTTTTT.